The 19 T cell receptor beta chains presented below share a single source sample, sequenced in a study of blood T cells in healthy people across ages. Through a sample-barcoded 5' primer and a J-beta primer mix, a second PCR was run for 7 to 11 cycles. From the 5' RACE reads, TCRdb called clonotypes with MiXCR, one entry per CDR3 protein. The sample yields 980,000 or so distinct CDR3 sequences, 48% seen once. Sequencing was done on a sample of blood. The receptors were gathered from a young man in good health.

The chain has TRBV20-1 and TRBJ2-7; weak D call: TRBD1 (6 bases). CDR3 length: 12 amino acids. V dropped 2 bases and J dropped 6 bases, with 11 bases sitting between them. Germline values: CDR1 DFQATT, CDR2 SNEGSKA (reference sequence). CDR3 sequence: CSARRQAGEQYF. The CDR3 DNA sequence: TGCAGTGCTAGACGACAGGCGGGCGAGCAGTACTTC.

This clonotype has a handful of counts. The rearrangement uses TRBV28 and TRBJ2-7; no firm D call. Trimming took off 3 bases at V and 4 bases at J, with 7 bases between the two ends. The germline gives CDR1 MDHEN, CDR2 SYDVKM. The CDR3 has 12 amino acids. The CDR3 here is CASSFWTYEQYF. Here the CDR3 DNA reads TGTGCCAGCAGTTTCTGGACGTACGAGCAGTACTTC.

The CDR3 here is CASSQRGRVGGELFF. As DNA, the CDR3 is TGTGCCAGCAGCCAAAGGGGGAGGGTTGGCGGGGAGCTGTTTTTT. The rearrangement joins TRBV11-2 to TRBJ2-2, with D perhaps matching TRBD2 (7 bases). The CDR3 contains 15 residues. V was clipped by 5 bases and J by 7 bases, with 17 bases between them. Germline values: CDR1 SGHAT, CDR2 FQNNGV.

V and J are TRBV29-1 and TRBJ2-5; TRBD1 aligns across 8 bases. Per germline, CDR1 SQVTM and CDR2 ANQGSEA. V dropped 8 bases and J dropped 2; count of bases not matched to a gene: 7. The CDR3 spans 13 residues. The DNA of the CDR3 is TGCAGCACAACAGGGGGGTTGCAAGAGACCCAGTACTTC. It is translated as CSTTGGLQETQYF.

This chain connects TRBV7-2 to TRBJ2-2; 12 bases line up with TRBD2. The germline CDR1 and CDR2 sequences are SGHTA and FQGNSA. V lost 4 bases and J lost 0; bases outside the gene matches: 6. This CDR3 comprises 18 residues. CDR3 amino acids: CASSSQTSGGTNTGELFF. The CDR3 DNA reads as TGTGCCAGCAGCTCGCAGACTAGCGGGGGAACGAACACCGGGGAGCTGTTTTTT.

This clonotype was observed a handful of times. The chain links TRBV28 to TRBJ1-4; D not resolved. Germline CDR1 MDHEN, CDR2 SYDVKM. V was trimmed by 5 bases and J by 0 bases, leaving 10 bases between them. This CDR3 contains 15 residues. The CDR3 reads CASSTRTATNEKLFF. In DNA, the CDR3 is TGTGCCAGCAGTACCAGGACGGCAACTAATGAAAAACTGTTTTTT.

This clonotype was detected a few times. This rearrangement joins TRBV28 to TRBJ1-1; maybe TRBD1 (6 bases). The CDR3 consists of 20 residues. The V gene's germline CDR1 is MDHEN and CDR2 SYDVKM. The CDR3 loop is CVLTGGDNQGQFNMNTEAFF. CDR3 bases: TGTGTCCTAACCGGGGGGGATAATCAAGGACAGTTTAACATGAACACTGAAGCTTTCTTT.

The chain has TRBV11-2 and TRBJ1-2, with 8 bases lining up with TRBD1. V lost 3 bases and J lost 8; bases outside the gene matches: 5. This CDR3 is built from 13 residues. The germline CDR1 and CDR2 sequences are SGHAT and FQNNGV. For the CDR3, the DNA is TGTGCCAGCAGCTTGCAGGGGGCCTTAGGCTACACCTTC. This sequence encodes CASSLQGALGYTF.

This clonotype was seen only a few times. The rearrangement links TRBV4-2 to TRBJ2-7; the D is unclear. V was clipped by 0 bases and J by 0 bases, with 15 bases between them. Germline CDR1 and CDR2: LGHNA and YNFKEQ. The CDR3 is made up of 17 amino acids. CDR3 loop: CASSQDLDGDTSYEQYF. Here the CDR3 DNA reads TGTGCCAGCAGCCAAGATCTTGACGGTGACACCTCCTACGAGCAGTACTTC.

Points on this clonotype: A read error is possible here, since a much larger clone lies one base away. The chain uses TRBV29-1 and TRBJ2-1; D might be TRBD1 or TRBD2, each matching 6 bases. CDR3 length: 13 residues. CDR1 SQVTM and CDR2 ANQGSEA come from the germline V gene. The CDR3 DNA is TGCAGCGTTGAAACGGGGGCCAGAAATGAGCGGTTCTTC. It encodes CSVETGARNERFF.

This chain connects TRBV6-2 or TRBV6-3 to TRBJ1-1, with 12 bases matching TRBD1. CDR1 is MNHEY and CDR2 is SVGEGT in the germline V gene. V was pared by 6 bases and J by 3 bases, with 14 bases of the junction left unmatched. The CDR3 extends over 18 amino acids. The CDR3, as DNA: TGTGCCAGCAGGCCAGCCCCGGGACAGGGGGCGGAGTACACTGAAGCTTTCTTT. This encodes CASRPAPGQGAEYTEAFF.

This clonotype was seen a single time. This sequence joins TRBV28 and TRBJ1-4; 9 bases are a match to TRBD1. CDR1 is MDHEN, CDR2 SYDVKM, per germline. V shed 5 bases and J 4 bases; nucleotides not matched to a gene: 8. The CDR3 is 16 residues long. CDR3 amino acids: CASSPTGTGYNEKLFF. Here the CDR3 DNA reads TGTGCCAGCAGTCCAACAGGGACAGGGTATAATGAAAAACTGTTTTTT.

The chain employs TRBV4-1 and TRBJ2-7; D possibly matches TRBD1 or TRBD2 (5 bases each). The germline V gene encodes CDR1 MGHRA and CDR2 YSYEKL. The V end was cut by 10 bases, the J end by 2 bases, with 9 bases between. The CDR3 covers 11 residues. CDR3 protein: CATRGAYEQYF. CDR3 bases: TGCGCCACTAGGGGAGCCTACGAGCAGTACTTC.

CDR3 in DNA: TGCGCCAGCAGAGACGACAGCGCCTCTTATAATTCACCCCTCCACTTT. This codes for CASRDDSASYNSPLHF. The V gene is TRBV5-1, the J gene TRBJ1-6, with D perhaps TRBD1 (5 bases). The CDR3 contains 16 residues. CDR1 SGHRS and CDR2 YFSETQ come from the germline V gene. V gave up 5 bases and J gave up 4 bases, with 16 bases separating them.

V is TRBV4-2 and J is TRBJ2-7, with D possibly matching TRBD2 (5 bases). Deletions cut 0 bases from V and 1 base from J, with 10 bases between. This CDR3 contains 15 residues. Looked up from germline, CDR1 is LGHNA and CDR2 is YNFKEQ. CDR3 protein: CASSQERAVSYEQYF. In nucleotides, the CDR3 is TGTGCCAGCAGCCAAGAGAGGGCGGTGTCCTACGAGCAGTACTTC.

The table lists this clonotype with a few counts. The chain joins TRBV20-1 to TRBJ1-4, with D uncertain. V lost 2 bases, J lost 7 bases, and 8 bases lay in between. Per the germline V gene, CDR1 is DFQATT and CDR2 is SNEGSKA (reference sequence). The CDR3 contains 12 residues. The DNA of the CDR3 is TGCAGTGCTAGATTCGCGGGTGAAAAACTGTTTTTT. Protein: CSARFAGEKLFF.

J is TRBJ1-2 and V is TRBV7-2; the match to TRBD1 covers 8 bases. J lost 5 bases, V lost 0 bases, and 5 bases had no gene match. From germline, CDR1 is SGHTA and CDR2 FQGNSA. The CDR3 is made up of 15 amino acids. CDR3 nucleotide sequence: TGTGCCAGCAGCTTAGCGACGACAGGGGAATATGGCTACACCTTC. Translation: CASSLATTGEYGYTF.

With regard to this clonotype: At one end the junction does not follow the germline gene, possibly because of a read error. The chain joins TRBV10-3 to TRBJ2-3, with D possibly TRBD1 on 6 matching bases. This CDR3 comprises 19 residues. CDR1 and CDR2 from the germline V gene are ENHRY and SYGVKD. In DNA, the CDR3 is TGTGCCATCAGTGAGGCAGGGTCCGGGACATTGAGTAGGACAGATGCGCAGTATTTT. It yields the protein CAISEAGSGTLSRTDAQYF.

This clonotype was found once. The chain links TRBV5-4 to TRBJ2-3; the match to TRBD1 covers 12 bases. Germline assignment: CDR1 SGHNT and CDR2 YYREEE (reference sequence). The CDR3 is 17 residues long. Trimming at V came to 4 bases and at J to 5 bases, leaving 11 bases not matched to a gene. CDR3 amino acids: CASSRLGTGGSGDTQYF. The DNA of the CDR3 is TGTGCCAGCAGCCGACTCGGGACAGGGGGCTCCGGAGATACGCAGTATTTT.